This T cell receptor (beta chain) was sequenced during a study of blood T cells in healthy people across ages. The study's findings and limits: Among T cells, TCR beta diversity per million cells dropped roughly linearly as age rose.

Primers used in a second PCR of roughly 6 to 11 cycles were a sample-barcoded 5' primer and a J-beta primer mix. TCRdb re-called the 5' RACE reads with MiXCR, one entry per CDR3 protein. Among about 1.8 million distinct CDR3 sequences, 49% were seen once, and the ten largest hold more than 2%. The length of the CDR3 is 16 residues. The V gene's germline CDR1 is SGHTA and CDR2 FQGNSA. Staff drew approximately 9.7 milliliters of peripheral blood from each donor. As to this clonotype: Its specificity is unknown. Germline and junction disagree at one end, which may indicate a read error.

The clonotype comes from a woman aged 40 to 50 in good health. Sequenced sample: blood. The genes are TRBV7-2 and TRBJ2-3; TRBD2 aligns across 9 bases. CDR3 amino acids: CAGSLRPAGGADTQYF. CDR3 bases: TGTGCCGGCAGCTTACGTCCAGCGGGGGGCGCAGATACGCAGTATTTT.